This T cell receptor beta chain was found in a study of control samples from healthy donors and cancer patients. CDR3 length equals 16 residues. Germline V lookup: CDR1 SNHLY, CDR2 FYNNEI. Between the trimmed V and J ends, which lost 11 bases and 2 bases, there was a span of 24 bases. Clones were sequenced by immunoSEQ multiplex PCR, and TCRdb holds only the in-frame ones, with some missing. The repertoire holds tens of thousands of clones, with 90% to 95% as singletons. This TCR was recovered from a man between 25 and 39 years old in good health. J is TRBJ2-5 and V is TRBV2; D may be TRBD2 (7 bases). The specimen was blood. CDR3 nucleotides: TGTGCCCGCGGGGGCGGGGTCGCGGGGGCACAAGAGACCCAGTACTTC. This codes for CARGGGVAGAQETQYF.